This is a list of T cell receptor beta chains from one sample in a study of Graves' ophthalmopathy and Graves' hyperthyroidism. TCRdb analysed the multiplex PCR reads with MiXCR anew, one entry per CDR3 protein. Among under 350,000 distinct CDR3 sequences listed, roughly a sixth were seen once. Sequenced sample: peripheral blood. All receptors come from an adult man with Graves' ophthalmopathy. CDR3s include the opening cysteine and the closing phenylalanine or tryptophan. The D gene is left open where the match is weak. Size is omitted from some rows. Given values are once, few, many or a class for expanded clones.

V	D	size	J	CDR3	DNA
TRBV20-1	NA	many	TRBJ2-5	CSVAIEETQYF	TGCAGTGTTGCCATCGAAGAGACCCAGTACTTC
TRBV7-8	NA	many	TRBJ1-6	CASSLERGVRMNSPLHF	TGTGCCAGCAGCTTAGAGCGAGGAGTTAGGATGAATTCACCCCTCCACTTT
TRBV7-2	NA	many	TRBJ1-3	CASSLAGTSGNTIYF	TGTGCCAGCAGCTTAGCCGGAACATCTGGAAACACCATATATTTT
TRBV7-2	NA	few	TRBJ1-6	CASSLRGQLNSPLHF	TGTGCCAGCAGCTTACGAGGACAGCTAAATTCACCCCTCCACTTT
TRBV20-1	NA	many	TRBJ1-2	CSAPIYYGYTF	TGCAGTGCACCAATATACTATGGCTACACCTTC
TRBV29-1	NA	many	TRBJ2-7	CSVSAGIGEQYF	TGCAGCGTTTCGGCAGGTATCGGCGAGCAGTACTTC
TRBV25-1	NA	NA	TRBJ2-5	CASSDLRDFRETQYF	TGTGCCAGCAGTGATCTAAGGGACTTTCGGGAGACCCAGTACTTC
TRBV20-1	NA	many	TRBJ1-6	CSATRDGNNSPLHF	TGCAGTGCTACGCGGGACGGGAATAATTCACCCCTCCACTTT
TRBV12-3/TRBV12-4	NA	NA	TRBJ2-5	CASSTQQTQYF	TGTGCCAGCAGTACTCAACAGACCCAGTACTTC
TRBV7-2	TRBD2	many	TRBJ2-5	CASSTRTSGKETQYF	TGTGCCAGCAGCACGAGGACTAGCGGAAAAGAGACCCAGTACTTC
TRBV5-1	TRBD2	many	TRBJ2-7	CASSLGGGSTYEQYF	TGCGCCAGCAGCTTGGGCGGGGGTTCAACCTACGAGCAGTACTTC
TRBV19	NA	many	TRBJ1-1	CASSMPLRLENTEAFF	TGTGCCAGTAGTATGCCCCTACGGCTCGAGAACACTGAAGCTTTCTTT
TRBV24-1	NA	many	TRBJ2-5	CATSDSGTLATQYF	TGTGCCACCAGTGATTCCGGGACCCTAGCGACCCAGTACTTC
TRBV6-2/TRBV6-3	TRBD1	NA	TRBJ1-5	CASSRSGGRGGQPQHF	TGTGCCAGCAGTCGTTCAGGGGGTCGAGGCGGTCAGCCCCAGCATTTT
TRBV28	NA	many	TRBJ1-5	CASSSTGYLPEQHF	TGTGCCAGCAGTTCCACAGGGTACCTCCCGGAGCAGCATTTT
TRBV7-2	TRBD1	many	TRBJ1-1	CASNRQGLNTEASF	TGTGCCAGCAACCGACAGGGCTTGAACACTGAAGCTTCCTTT
TRBV19	NA	many	TRBJ2-2	CASRTGTTHTGELFF	TGTGCCAGTAGGACCGGGACCACCCACACCGGGGAGCTGTTTTTT
TRBV4-3	TRBD1	many	TRBJ1-2	CASSPEYRGNYGYTF	TGCGCCAGCAGCCCAGAATACAGGGGGAACTATGGCTACACCTTC
TRBV7-2	NA	few	TRBJ1-1	CASSFAVDQEAFF	TGTGCCAGCAGCTTTGCGGTGGATCAAGAAGCTTTCTTT
TRBV15	NA	NA	TRBJ1-5	CATSRDQGAVQPQLF	TGTGCCACCAGCAGAGATCAAGGGGCTGTTCAGCCCCAGCTTTTT
TRBV3-1	TRBD2	NA	TRBJ2-7	CASSQDPIGLGREQYF	TGTGCCAGCAGCCAAGATCCCATCGGACTCGGGAGGGAGCAGTACTTC
TRBV6-1	NA	many	TRBJ2-2	CASSPGRLLQLFF	TGTGCCAGCAGTCCAGGACGGCTTCTACAGCTGTTTTTT
TRBV6-1	NA	NA	TRBJ1-2	CASSESYRANYGYTF	TGTGCCAGCAGTGAATCCTACCGAGCTAACTATGGCTACACCTTC
TRBV9	NA	NA	TRBJ2-5	CASSPDPGTYQETQYF	TGTGCCAGCAGCCCCGATCCTGGGACGTACCAAGAGACGCAGTACTTC
TRBV7-2	TRBD2	few	TRBJ2-4	CASSSSTGGTKNIQYF	TGTGCCAGCAGCTCTAGCACCGGGGGGACCAAAAACATTCAGTACTTC
TRBV28	NA	many	TRBJ1-3	CASSETGGGNTIYF	TGTGCCAGCAGCGAAACCGGGGGGGGAAACACCATATATTTT
TRBV12-3/TRBV12-4	TRBD2	NA	TRBJ2-7	CASSFSPSGSVYEQYF	TGTGCCAGCAGTTTTAGTCCCAGCGGGAGTGTTTACGAGCAGTACTTC
TRBV29-1	NA	many	TRBJ2-5	CSVLHQGETQYF	TGCAGCGTTCTACATCAGGGGGAGACCCAGTACTTC
TRBV19	NA	many	TRBJ1-5	CASSIARVNQPQHF	TGTGCCAGTAGTATCGCCAGGGTCAATCAGCCCCAGCATTTT